One sample yielded the 31 T cell receptor beta chains listed below, sequenced in a study of radiation and T cells in renal cell carcinoma. Repertoires were generated with immunoSEQ multiplex PCR, while TCRdb's copy carries only in-frame clones and drops some. The data show about 130,000 clones, with roughly 80% seen just once and 3% held by the top ten. As for time point: baseline pretreatment blood. As to treatment: 15 Gy SBRT to primary tumor, nephrectomy 4 weeks later. The material sequenced was blood, taken from a patient whose treatment included radiotherapy and nephrectomy. These receptors were taken from a woman aged 55-69 years with renal cell carcinoma.

The J gene is TRBJ1-2, the V gene TRBV4-2; D not certain. The length of the CDR3 is 14 residues. Per the germline V gene, CDR1 is LGHNA and CDR2 is YNFKEQ. With 0 bases removed from V and 5 bases from J, the gap between germline ends came to 10 bases. As DNA, the CDR3 is TGTGCCAGCAGCCAAGATCTTAATTCTTATGGCTACACCTTC. Its protein product is CASSQDLNSYGYTF.

CDR3: CASSERAGGLEQYF. DNA of the CDR3: TGTGCCAGCAGTGAAAGGGCAGGGGGCCTCGAGCAGTACTTC. The rearrangement uses TRBV6-1 and TRBJ2-7, with TRBD1 matching 8 bases. This CDR3 contains 14 residues. The germline gives CDR1 MNHNS, CDR2 SASEGT. The V segment lost 2 bases and the J segment 6 bases; nucleotides outside the gene matches: 6.

The chain combines TRBV5-5 with TRBJ1-4, with 9 bases aligning to TRBD1. Germline trimming cut 0 bases from V and 0 bases from J; bases unmatched to any gene: 6. There are 18 residues in the CDR3. Germline V lookup: CDR1 SGHKS, CDR2 YYEKEE (reference sequence). CDR3 bases: TGTGCCAGCAGCTTGGCCCCGGACAGGGGCTCAACTAATGAAAAACTGTTTTTT. Translation gives CASSLAPDRGSTNEKLFF. Drawing the rest from reference TRBV5-5 and TRBJ1-4, the complete variable domain is DAGVTQSPTHLIKTRGQQVTLRCSPISGHKSVSWYQQVLGQGPQFIFQYYEKEERGRGNFPDRFSARQFPNYSSELNVNALLLGDSALYLCASSLAPDRGSTNEKLFFGSGTQLSVL.

The sample holds a few counts of this clone. The chain couples TRBV9 to TRBJ2-7; TRBD1 is a possible D gene (6 bases). CDR3 length: 15 amino acids. In germline, CDR1 is SGDLS, CDR2 YYNGEE. The V end lost 2 bases, the J end lost 0 bases, and 12 bases lay between the germline ends. CDR3 in amino acids: CASSVGDISSYEQYF. The CDR3 nucleotides are TGTGCCAGCAGCGTGGGGGACATCTCCTCCTACGAGCAGTACTTC.

This clone was seen only a few times. The rearrangement links TRBV4-1 to TRBJ2-3, with 12 nucleotides matching TRBD2. This CDR3 comprises 17 residues. Trimming removed 4 bases from V and 4 bases from J; junction bases left unmatched: 9. Germline loops: CDR1 MGHRA, CDR2 YSYEKL. Written as DNA, the CDR3 is TGCGCCAGCAGCCCTCTTCCTAGCGGGGGGGCCCCAGATACGCAGTATTTT. This translates into CASSPLPSGGAPDTQYF.

V gene TRBV6-1 combines with J gene TRBJ2-1; D might be TRBD2 (5 bases). The CDR3 runs to 14 residues. Trimming stripped 6 bases from V and 5 bases from J, with 14 bases between. Germline V gene sequence: CDR1 MNHNS, CDR2 SASEGT. The CDR3 reads CASREAIWDNEQFF. The CDR3 bases are TGTGCCAGCAGGGAGGCTATATGGGACAATGAGCAGTTCTTC.

The chain recombines TRBV11-3 with TRBJ1-1, with D hard to call. Germline V gene lookup returns CDR1 SGHNT and CDR2 YENEEA. Trimming removed 5 bases at V and 3 bases at J, with 10 bases between. The CDR3 loop spans 13 amino acids. The CDR3 nucleotides read TGTGCCAGCAGCATACGGTGGGACACTGAAGCTTTCTTT. It translates to CASSIRWDTEAFF.

The chain joins TRBV7-2 to TRBJ2-3; a possible D gene is TRBD2 (6 bases). This CDR3 region has 16 residues. Deletions cut 3 bases from V and 4 bases from J, with 17 bases between. CDR1 is SGHTA, CDR2 FQGNSA, per germline. The CDR3 DNA follows: TGTGCCAGCAGCTTGGTAACGGGAGTTCCCCCAGATACGCAGTATTTT. Protein: CASSLVTGVPPDTQYF.

This clone appeared a few times. The J gene is TRBJ1-2, the V gene TRBV7-6; weak D call: TRBD1 (5 bases). V lost 5 bases to trimming and J lost 7 bases, with 23 bases between them. The CDR3 totals 16 residues. From germline, CDR1 is SGHVS and CDR2 FNYEAQ. CDR3 region: CASSLTSGPFPGGYTF. Here the CDR3 DNA reads TGTGCCAGCAGCCTAACGTCAGGGCCCTTCCCCGGTGGCTACACCTTC. The full variable domain, its missing parts supplied by reference TRBV7-6 and TRBJ1-2, is GAGVSQSPRYKVTKRGQDVALRCDPISGHVSLYWYRQALGQGPEFLTYFNYEAQQDKSGLPNDRFSAERPEGSISTLTIQRTEQRDSAMYRCASSLTSGPFPGGYTFGSGTRLTVV.

The V gene is TRBV2, the J gene TRBJ2-7; the D gene is possibly TRBD2 (5 bases). Trimming stripped 6 bases from V and 7 bases from J, with 10 bases between. The germline gives CDR1 SNHLY, CDR2 FYNNEI. The CDR3 has 11 amino acids. CDR3 in amino acids: CASSYSGEQYF. In DNA, the CDR3 is TGTGCCAGCAGCTACTCGGGGGAGCAGTACTTC.

The chain carries TRBV18 and TRBJ1-3; TRBD1 agrees at 8 bases. CDR1 is KGHSH and CDR2 is LQKENI in the germline V gene. J was trimmed by 1 base and V by 2 bases; bases with no gene match: 4. The CDR3 is 16 residues long. The CDR3 nucleotides read TGTGCCAGCTCACCAGGACAGGGTAGATCTGGAAACACCATATATTTT. Translating it yields CASSPGQGRSGNTIYF.

The chain joins TRBV28 to TRBJ2-7; the match to TRBD1 covers 7 bases. V shed 4 bases, J shed 0 bases, and the junction held 0 bases outside the gene matches. The germline CDR1 and CDR2 sequences are MDHEN and SYDVKM. This CDR3 spans 13 amino acids. CDR3 amino acids: CASSWDSSYEQYF. As DNA, the CDR3 is TGTGCCAGCAGTTGGGACAGCTCCTACGAGCAGTACTTC.

This chain joins TRBV10-3 and TRBJ2-2; TRBD1 aligns across 9 bases. This CDR3 has 15 amino acids. Trimming cost V 6 bases and J 4 bases; bases outside gene matches: 6. Germline loops: CDR1 ENHRY, CDR2 SYGVKD. In nucleotides, the CDR3 is TGTGCCATCAGCGGACAGGGGACTTTCACCGGGGAGCTGTTTTTT. Its protein product is CAISGQGTFTGELFF.

This rearrangement joins TRBV11-2 to TRBJ1-1; 9 bases agree with TRBD1. V dropped 6 bases and J dropped 7; count of bases not matched to a gene: 9. In germline, CDR1 is SGHAT, CDR2 FQNNGV. This CDR3 is built from 14 residues. The CDR3 DNA sequence: TGTGCCAGCAGGCAACAGGGACAGGGTATTGAAGCTTTCTTT. It specifies CASRQQGQGIEAFF.

The chain combines TRBV12-5 with TRBJ2-3; D is unclear. From germline, CDR1 is LGHNT and CDR2 FRNRAP. The ends were cut back, 5 bases at V and 4 bases at J, with 4 bases in the middle. This CDR3 has 11 residues. CDR3 bases: TGTGCTAGTGGTGCCTCAGATACGCAGTATTTT. Amino acid sequence: CASGASDTQYF.

V and J are TRBV28 and TRBJ1-2; unclear D gene. The CDR3 covers 13 residues. Germline values: CDR1 MDHEN, CDR2 SYDVKM. The V and J ends lost 4 bases and 5 bases respectively, with 11 bases between them. CDR3 sequence: CASSSAGGYGYTF. The DNA of the CDR3 is TGTGCCAGCAGTTCCGCGGGCGGGTATGGCTACACCTTC.

The chain has TRBV13 and TRBJ2-3; the match to TRBD2 covers 9 bases. There are 15 residues in the CDR3. J was trimmed by 2 bases and V by 6 bases; bases with no gene match: 6. From germline, CDR1 is PRHDT and CDR2 FYEKMQ (reference sequence). The CDR3 reads CASRFLAGFTDTQYF. Here the CDR3 DNA reads TGTGCCAGCAGATTTCTAGCGGGGTTCACAGATACGCAGTATTTT.

The rearrangement links TRBV7-9 to TRBJ2-1; D may be TRBD2 (5 bases). This CDR3 is built from 14 residues. Germline lookup yields CDR1 SEHNR and CDR2 FQNEAQ (reference sequence). V was cut by 5 bases and J by 6 bases, with 14 bases left in between. The chain's CDR3 is CASSLDGAGNEQFF. The CDR3 DNA is TGTGCCAGCAGCCTTGATGGCGCGGGCAATGAGCAGTTCTTC.

The chain is built from TRBV5-5 and TRBJ2-7; 7 bases are a match to TRBD1. With V trimmed by 3 bases and J by 6 bases, 6 bases remained unmatched. Germline assignment: CDR1 SGHKS and CDR2 YYEKEE (reference sequence). The CDR3 consists of 13 residues. The CDR3 DNA reads TGTGCCAGCAGCTCGCGACAGGGCCCCGAGCAGTACTTC. It translates to CASSSRQGPEQYF.

The J gene is TRBJ2-5, the V gene TRBV28; 7 positions match TRBD1. The CDR3 sequence is 14 residues long. V lost 3 bases and J lost 4; bases outside the gene matches: 5. Per the germline V gene, CDR1 is MDHEN and CDR2 is SYDVKM. DNA for the CDR3: TGTGCCAGCAGTTTGACAGGGACGTTAGAGACCCAGTACTTC. Translated: CASSLTGTLETQYF.

This clone was recorded a few times. The V and J genes are TRBV2 and TRBJ1-1; D gene unclear. V lost 7 bases and J 8 bases, leaving 17 bases between the germline ends. This CDR3 is built from 13 residues. Germline CDR1 is SNHLY and CDR2 is FYNNEI. DNA for the CDR3: TGTGCCAGCAAGAAGGAGGACCGGGCAGAAGCTTTCTTT. This translates into CASKKEDRAEAFF.

The V call is TRBV10-3, the J call TRBJ2-5; D is uncertain. CDR1 is ENHRY and CDR2 is SYGVKD in the germline V gene. The CDR3 runs 14 residues. Trimming took 4 bases from V and 4 from J, leaving 13 bases between them. For the CDR3, the DNA is TGTGCCATCAGTGCTACGGAGTCGGGAGAGACCCAGTACTTC. Protein product: CAISATESGETQYF.

The rearrangement joins TRBV4-3 to TRBJ2-3; D might be TRBD1 or TRBD2, each matching 6 bases. This CDR3 comprises 15 residues. Germline V gene lookup returns CDR1 LGHNA and CDR2 YSLEER. V was clipped by 1 base and J by 4 bases, with 12 bases between them. CDR3 region: CASSQGGGWADTQYF. The CDR3 bases are TGCGCCAGCAGCCAAGGAGGGGGGTGGGCAGATACGCAGTATTTT.

This clone was seen only once. The chain recombines TRBV6-1 with TRBJ1-4, with 8 bases lining up with TRBD1. CDR1 and CDR2 (germline): MNHNS, SASEGT. The CDR3 covers 15 residues. The V gene end was trimmed by 6 bases and the J gene end by 4 bases; junction bases not matched to a gene: 7. CDR3: CASSDDRGLNEKLFF. The CDR3 DNA reads as TGTGCCAGCAGCGATGACAGGGGACTTAATGAAAAACTGTTTTTT.

This clone was seen only once. This sequence joins TRBV5-1 and TRBJ1-6; tentatively, D is TRBD1 (5 bases). V was trimmed by 0 bases and J by 1 base, leaving 11 bases between them. Germline values: CDR1 SGHRS, CDR2 YFSETQ. This CDR3 spans 17 amino acids. CDR3 loop: CASSLAGMGSYNSPLHF. The CDR3 coding sequence is TGCGCCAGCAGCTTGGCAGGGATGGGTTCCTATAATTCACCCCTCCACTTT. Supplemented by reference TRBV5-1 and TRBJ1-6, the full variable domain reads KAGVTQTPRYLIKTRGQQVTLSCSPISGHRSVSWYQQTPGQGLQFLFEYFSETQRNKGNFPGRFSGRQFSNSRSEMNVSTLELGDSALYLCASSLAGMGSYNSPLHFGNGTRLTVT.

The chain joins TRBV28 to TRBJ1-3, with D perhaps matching TRBD1 (6 bases). The V end was cut by 3 bases, the J end by 2 bases, with 11 bases between. This CDR3 region has 15 residues. Germline V gene data show CDR1 as MDHEN and CDR2 as SYDVKM. The CDR3 loop reads CASSFQTGTGNTIYF. The CDR3, as DNA: TGTGCCAGCAGTTTCCAGACAGGCACTGGAAACACCATATATTTT.

The chain is built from TRBV19 and TRBJ1-4; D is perhaps TRBD1 (6 bases). Germline CDR1 LNHDA, CDR2 SQIVND (reference sequence). This CDR3 has 15 residues. Trimming took off 7 bases at V and 5 bases at J, with 17 bases between the two ends. The CDR3 bases are TGTGCCAGTACCGCTACCGGACAGCTAAATGAAAAACTGTTTTTT. Protein: CASTATGQLNEKLFF.

This chain connects TRBV18 to TRBJ2-6; D is undetermined. The CDR3 totals 15 residues. The V end was cut by 2 bases, the J end by 0 bases, with 5 bases between. Germline V gene lookup returns CDR1 KGHSH and CDR2 LQKENI. The CDR3 is CASSPNPSGANVLTF. DNA of the CDR3: TGTGCCAGCTCACCAAATCCCTCTGGGGCCAACGTCCTGACTTTC.

V usage is TRBV18 and J usage is TRBJ2-7; 9 bases line up with TRBD1. CDR1 and CDR2 from the germline V gene are KGHSH and LQKENI. The CDR3 spans 14 residues. Trimming removed 6 bases from V and 5 bases from J; junction bases left unmatched: 8. The CDR3: CASSAGTGINEQYF. The DNA of the CDR3 is TGTGCCAGCTCCGCCGGGACAGGGATCAACGAGCAGTACTTC.

This chain connects TRBV25-1 to TRBJ2-1; 13 positions agree with TRBD2. Germline lookup yields CDR1 MGHDK and CDR2 SYGVNS. V was clipped by 8 bases and J by 0 bases; unmatched bases: 4. The length of the CDR3 is 16 residues. The CDR3 sequence: CASLGLAGSSYNEQFF. CDR3 bases: TGTGCCAGCCTGGGACTAGCGGGAAGCTCCTACAATGAGCAGTTCTTC.

The V call is TRBV5-6, the J call TRBJ2-7; the D gene is possibly TRBD1 (5 bases). The CDR3 totals 14 residues. V shed 0 bases and J shed 5 bases, with 12 bases lying between them. CDR1 and CDR2 (germline): SGHDT, YYEEEE. CDR3 sequence (DNA): TGTGCCAGCAGCTTGGCCTCCAGGGTCCACGAGCAGTACTTC. It yields the protein CASSLASRVHEQYF. Variable domain in full (rest from reference TRBV5-6 and TRBJ2-7): DAGVTQSPTHLIKTRGQQVTLRCSPKSGHDTVSWYQQALGQGPQFIFQYYEEEERQRGNFPDRFSGHQFPNYSSELNVNALLLGDSALYLCASSLASRVHEQYFGPGTRLTVT.